The 22 T cell receptor beta chains below come from one sample, sequenced in a study of blood T cell repertoires in COVID-19. Assay used: immunoSEQ multiplex PCR; TCRdb lists only in-frame clones, some missing. This sample has 90,000 to 130,000 clones, with about four fifths found just once. Specimen: peripheral blood. All receptors derive from a woman between 65 and 79 years old with acute or convalescent COVID-19.

The chain has TRBV28 and TRBJ1-5; TRBD1 matches at 8 bases. There are 14 residues in the CDR3. CDR1 and CDR2 (germline): MDHEN, SYDVKM. V shed 6 bases and J 9 bases; nucleotides not matched to a gene: 10. The CDR3 nucleotides read TGTGCCAGCAGATCTACAGGGGGATTACGGCCCCAGCATTTT. Residues: CASRSTGGLRPQHF.

V gene TRBV2 combines with J gene TRBJ2-3, with D perhaps TRBD2 (6 bases). Germline CDR1 and CDR2: SNHLY and FYNNEI. The V end was cut by 6 bases, the J end by 2 bases, with 15 bases between. CDR3 size: 15 residues. In DNA form, the CDR3 reads TGTGCCAGCAGCGAACTAGCCCCACCCACAGATACGCAGTATTTT. It specifies CASSELAPPTDTQYF.

This clone was found a few times. This chain joins TRBV6-2 or TRBV6-3 and TRBJ1-5; D unresolved. Germline CDR1 and CDR2: MNHEY and SVGEGT. The V gene lost 5 bases and the J gene lost 4 bases, with 6 bases spanning the gap. The CDR3 consists of 12 residues. As DNA, the CDR3 is TGTGCCAGCAGTACTAATAATCAGCCCCAGCATTTT. This encodes CASSTNNQPQHF.

The CDR3: CASSVAGQLRSGNTIYF. The CDR3 nucleotides read TGTGCCAGCAGCGTAGCTGGGCAGCTTCGCTCTGGAAACACCATATATTTT. The chain recombines TRBV9 with TRBJ1-3; D is undetermined. Trimming cost V 0 bases and J 0 bases, with 13 bases left between them. Germline lookup yields CDR1 SGDLS and CDR2 YYNGEE. The CDR3 has 17 residues.

In this sample, this clone turned up a few times. The J gene is TRBJ2-3, the V gene TRBV20-1; 11 bases are a match to TRBD1. Trimming at V came to 3 bases and at J to 6 bases, leaving 8 bases not matched to a gene. This CDR3 region has 15 residues. CDR1 DFQATT and CDR2 SNEGSKA come from the germline V gene (reference sequence). CDR3 loop: CSASSGQGALDTQYF. CDR3 coding DNA: TGCAGTGCTAGTTCCGGACAGGGGGCGCTTGATACGCAGTATTTT.

The J gene is TRBJ2-5, the V gene TRBV20-1; D is ambiguous. The germline V and J ends were trimmed by 4 bases and 5 bases, with 8 bases remaining between them. CDR3 length: 11 amino acids. Germline V gene data show CDR1 as DFQATT and CDR2 as SNEGSKA (reference sequence). In DNA form, the CDR3 reads TGCAGTGCTATTTTTCTGGAGACCCAGTACTTC. This codes for CSAIFLETQYF.

The gene calls are TRBV5-1 and TRBJ1-1; TRBD1 aligns across 8 bases. CDR1 is SGHRS and CDR2 is YFSETQ in the germline V gene. The CDR3 loop spans 13 amino acids. The V gene end was trimmed by 3 bases and the J gene end by 3 bases; junction bases not matched to a gene: 1. CDR3 sequence: CASSSTGDTEAFF. The CDR3 nucleotides read TGCGCCAGCAGCTCGACAGGGGACACTGAAGCTTTCTTT.

The chain has TRBV5-6 and TRBJ1-3; D remains ambiguous. The CDR3 covers 17 residues. The ends were cut back, 4 bases at V and 0 bases at J, with 17 bases in the middle. CDR1 and CDR2 from the germline V gene are SGHDT and YYEEEE. CDR3 protein: CASSRKTSRDSGNTIYF. The CDR3 coding sequence is TGTGCCAGCAGCCGTAAAACCTCACGGGACTCTGGAAACACCATATATTTT.

In nucleotides, the CDR3 is TGTGCCAGCAGCCGAGACAACGGGATCACGCCCCAGCATTTT. This sequence encodes CASSRDNGITPQHF. This chain connects TRBV7-8 to TRBJ1-5; D gene unclear. V gave up 5 bases and J gave up 9 bases, with 17 bases separating them. Germline CDR1 reads SGHVS; CDR2 reads FQNEAQ. CDR3 length: 14 residues.

The chain joins TRBV5-1 to TRBJ1-1, with D perhaps matching TRBD1 (5 bases). The CDR3 is 14 residues long. Between the trimmed V and J ends, which lost 2 bases and 7 bases, there was a span of 15 bases. Germline assignment: CDR1 SGHRS and CDR2 YFSETQ. CDR3 coding DNA: TGCGCCAGCAGCTTCGAGGGAGGGGACCTTGAAGCTTTCTTT. It is translated as CASSFEGGDLEAFF.

The J gene is TRBJ2-3, the V gene TRBV29-1, with a weak D call TRBD2 (5 bases). The CDR3 runs 15 residues. V was shortened by 6 bases and J by 2 bases, with 18 bases between the two germline ends. Germline V CDR1 and CDR2: SQVTM, ANQGSEA. As DNA, the CDR3 is TGCAGCGTGCGGGTCGGTAGCGCTTACACAGATACGCAGTATTTT. Translation gives CSVRVGSAYTDTQYF.

The V call is TRBV28, the J call TRBJ2-7, with 7 bases that match TRBD2. The ends lost 1 base at V and 3 bases at J; junction bases unmatched: 6. CDR3 length equals 15 residues. From germline, CDR1 is MDHEN and CDR2 SYDVKM. CDR3 in DNA: TGTGCCAGCAGTTTATACCCGGGAGGTGGCTACGAGCAGTACTTC. Translation: CASSLYPGGGYEQYF.

This clone has only a few counts. The chain joins TRBV18 to TRBJ1-3; D might be TRBD1 (5 bases). Germline CDR1 KGHSH, CDR2 LQKENI. The CDR3 runs to 16 residues. V lost 3 bases and J lost 4, with 16 bases in between. Written as DNA, the CDR3 is TGTGCCAGCTCACCGAAACCCGCGACAGAAGGAAACACCATATATTTT. Its translation is CASSPKPATEGNTIYF.

This chain connects TRBV18 to TRBJ1-4; TRBD1 agrees at 8 bases. Trimming at V came to 4 bases and at J to 5 bases, leaving 6 bases not matched to a gene. The CDR3 has 15 residues. Germline V gives CDR1 KGHSH, CDR2 LQKENI. The chain's CDR3 is CASSRQQGENEKLFF. The CDR3 nucleotides read TGTGCCAGCTCACGCCAACAGGGGGAAAATGAAAAACTGTTTTTT.

The chain couples TRBV4-1 to TRBJ1-4; the match to TRBD1 covers 12 bases. The J segment lost 8 bases and the V segment lost 3 bases, leaving 10 bases of the junction unmatched. The CDR3 consists of 17 residues. The germline CDR1 and CDR2 sequences are MGHRA and YSYEKL. CDR3 region: CASSHRDRGLFGEKLFF. The CDR3 nucleotides are TGCGCCAGCAGCCACCGGGACAGGGGGCTCTTTGGGGAAAAACTGTTTTTT.

The J gene is TRBJ2-7, the V gene TRBV5-6; D is possibly TRBD1 (5 bases). Germline CDR1 is SGHDT and CDR2 is YYEEEE. The CDR3 loop spans 13 amino acids. V was trimmed by 4 bases and J by 4 bases, leaving 12 bases between them. In nucleotides, the CDR3 is TGTGCCAGCAGCGGGGCCGCGAGGTACGAGCAGTACTTC. Translated, it gives CASSGAARYEQYF.

The J gene is TRBJ2-5, the V gene TRBV5-1; 12 nucleotides align to TRBD2. CDR1 SGHRS and CDR2 YFSETQ come from the germline V gene. CDR3 length equals 17 residues. V was clipped by 0 bases and J by 4 bases; unmatched bases: 7. CDR3 in amino acids: CASSLGLAGGPGETQYF. CDR3 coding DNA: TGCGCCAGCAGCTTGGGTCTAGCGGGAGGGCCCGGAGAGACCCAGTACTTC.

The chain is built from TRBV5-4 and TRBJ2-3; 15 bases are shared with TRBD2. The CDR3 is 17 amino acids. With 4 bases clipped from V and 0 bases from J, the junction kept 3 bases outside the gene matches. Germline V gene sequence: CDR1 SGHNT, CDR2 YYREEE (reference sequence). The CDR3 DNA is TGTGCCAGCAGCCTGGGACTAGCGGGAGGAAGCACAGATACGCAGTATTTT. Its translation is CASSLGLAGGSTDTQYF.

J is TRBJ1-1 and V is TRBV19; weak D call: TRBD1 (5 bases). From germline, CDR1 is LNHDA and CDR2 SQIVND (reference sequence). The CDR3 sequence is 14 residues long. V lost 8 bases, J lost 3 bases, and 16 bases lay in between. The CDR3 region is CASHRSSAYTEAFF. CDR3 DNA sequence: TGTGCCAGTCACAGGTCCTCCGCCTACACTGAAGCTTTCTTT.

The V gene is TRBV7-8, the J gene TRBJ2-5; the match to TRBD2 covers 10 bases. V lost 0 bases and J lost 2; bases outside the gene matches: 6. This CDR3 comprises 17 residues. Germline CDR1 is SGHVS and CDR2 is FQNEAQ. DNA for the CDR3: TGTGCCAGCAGCTTAGCGATTGGACTAGCGGCTCAAGAGACCCAGTACTTC. This sequence encodes CASSLAIGLAAQETQYF.

This chain links TRBV27 with TRBJ2-3; 9 bases are shared with TRBD1. Germline V gene sequence: CDR1 MNHEY, CDR2 SMNVEV (reference sequence). This CDR3 contains 21 residues. V was clipped by 5 bases and J by 0 bases; unmatched bases: 21. CDR3 DNA: TGTGCCAGCAGTCCCCGAGTACAGGGGGCGGGGGTAGCCTCTAGCACAGATACGCAGTATTTT. As protein: CASSPRVQGAGVASSTDTQYF.

The chain has TRBV7-2 and TRBJ2-2; the match to TRBD1 covers 10 bases. This CDR3 contains 14 residues. J was trimmed by 7 bases and V by 6 bases; bases with no gene match: 5. Germline V gives CDR1 SGHTA, CDR2 FQGNSA. CDR3 bases: TGTGCCAGCAGTCAAGACAGGGGGCGCGGGGAGCTGTTTTTT. This sequence encodes CASSQDRGRGELFF.